The sequence of this T cell receptor (beta chain) was determined in a study of technical replicates of blood from several donors. The V gene's germline CDR1 is SGHDT and CDR2 YYEEEE. V was clipped by 4 bases and J by 6 bases; unmatched bases: 5. CDR3 size: 14 residues. The method was immunoSEQ multiplex PCR; TCRdb's version includes in-frame clones alone and lacks a portion of them. In the table there are 65,000 to 85,000 clones, roughly 96% of which are singletons. The receptor comes from a human donor in good health. V usage is TRBV5-6 and J usage is TRBJ1-5, with 9 bases lining up with TRBD1. The source material was T cells isolated from PBMCs. This CDR3 is CASSRDRDFQPQHF. CDR3 coding DNA: TGTGCCAGCAGCCGGGACAGGGATTTTCAGCCCCAGCATTTT.